This TCR beta chain was sequenced for a study of cytomegalovirus exposure and HLA in healthy donors. The study's findings and limits: Excluded: some indistinguishable V segments such as TRBV6-2 and TRBV6-3. Most of the TCR beta V segments (in an earlier analysis) were productive either about 87% or about 30% of the time.

Germline V gives CDR1 SGDLS, CDR2 YYNGEE. Trimming cost V 2 bases and J 0 bases, with 12 bases left between them. CDR3 size: 16 residues. PCR used 60 Vbeta primers and 13 Jbeta primers. Study processing details: A follow-up analysis tallied about 80 million unique TCR beta chains, about 11 million shared. Sequencing used immunoSEQ multiplex PCR; TCRdb keeps in-frame clones, though not all of them. The V and J calls and clone size were taken over from that table, and D and trimming were inferred from the DNA. The data contain under 300,000 clones, around 81% of them singletons. About this clone itself: Antigen specificity is unknown.

Donors were nominally healthy when sampled, though unrecorded immune exposures were likely. Sequencing was performed on PBMCs. This receptor was taken from a woman aged 60-70 years in good health and CMV-seropositive. This rearrangement joins TRBV9 to TRBJ1-3, with D possibly matching TRBD1 (6 bases). The CDR3 region is CASSVGGQTSGNTIYF. DNA for the CDR3: TGTGCCAGCAGCGTGGGGGGGCAGACCTCTGGAAACACCATATATTTT.